This TCR beta chain is from a study of CXCR3-negative and CXCR3-positive naive CD8 T cells. Overall study findings and caveats: Higher TRB CDR3 hydrophobicity marked CXCR3-positive naive cells relative to CXCR3-negative naive cells. TRB CDR3 properties served as the basis for inferring TCR strength, and surface CD5 was comparable between naive subsets. For memory CD8+ cells diversity was much lower, but both naive subsets had comparably high diversity.

CDR3 length equals 13 residues. Per germline, CDR1 LNHNV and CDR2 YYDKDF (reference sequence). With UMI labels, 5' RACE was used to prepare the TRB cDNA libraries. TCRdb re-analyzed the 5' RACE reads; it lists each CDR3 protein once, without DNA. This sample's table reports about 84,000 distinct CDR3 sequences. A remark on this clonotype: Its matching antigen is unknown.

Each CD8+ T cell subset was flow-sorted in triplicate. Every sort contained a few hundred thousand cells. Among CD8+ T cells, naive ones were CD45RO-CCR7+CD27+CD95-. What was sequenced was naive CXCR3+ CD8+ T cells from blood. Documented subset: CD45RO-CCR7+CD27+CD95- naive CD8+ T cells expressing CXCR3 (TNR3+). The J gene is TRBJ1-1, the V gene TRBV15; TCRdb outputs TRBD1, but without DNA this stays unchecked. The receptor's source is a human donor in good health. Some clones in this sample may be carry-over from other donors' samples. The CDR3 reads CATSRAGWTEAFF.